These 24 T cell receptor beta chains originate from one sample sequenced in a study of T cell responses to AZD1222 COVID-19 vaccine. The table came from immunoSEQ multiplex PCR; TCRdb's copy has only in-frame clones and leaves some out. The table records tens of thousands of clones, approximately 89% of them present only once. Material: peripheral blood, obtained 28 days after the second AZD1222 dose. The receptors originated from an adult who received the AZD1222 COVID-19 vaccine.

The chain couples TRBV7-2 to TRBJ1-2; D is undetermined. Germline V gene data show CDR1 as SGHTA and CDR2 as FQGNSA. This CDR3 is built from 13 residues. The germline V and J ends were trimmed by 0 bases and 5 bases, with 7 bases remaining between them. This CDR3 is CASSLAQEYGYTF. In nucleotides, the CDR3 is TGTGCCAGCAGCTTAGCGCAGGAATATGGCTACACCTTC.

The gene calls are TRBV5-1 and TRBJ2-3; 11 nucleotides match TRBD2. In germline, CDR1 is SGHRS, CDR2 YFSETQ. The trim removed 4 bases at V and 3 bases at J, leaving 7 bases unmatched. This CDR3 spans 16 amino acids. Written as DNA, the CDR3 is TGCGCCAGCAGCGTTGACGGGACTAGCGGTACAGATACGCAGTATTTT. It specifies CASSVDGTSGTDTQYF.

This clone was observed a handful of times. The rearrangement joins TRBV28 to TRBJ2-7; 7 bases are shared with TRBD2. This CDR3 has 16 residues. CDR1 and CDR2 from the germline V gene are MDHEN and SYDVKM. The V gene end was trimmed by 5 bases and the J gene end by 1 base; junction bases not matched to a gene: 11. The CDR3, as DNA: TGTGCCAGCAGTCCAAGCGGTCAGGGAGGGTCCTACGAGCAGTACTTC. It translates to CASSPSGQGGSYEQYF. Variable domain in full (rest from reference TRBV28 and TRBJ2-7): DVKVTQSSRYLVKRTGEKVFLECVQDMDHENMFWYRQDPGLGLRLIYFSYDVKMKEKGDIPEGYSVSREKKERFSLILESASTNQTSMYLCASSPSGQGGSYEQYFGPGTRLTVT.

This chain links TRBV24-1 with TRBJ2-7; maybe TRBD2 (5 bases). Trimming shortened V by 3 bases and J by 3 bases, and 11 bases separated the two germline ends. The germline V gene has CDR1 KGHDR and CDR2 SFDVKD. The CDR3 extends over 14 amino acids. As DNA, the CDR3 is TGTGCCACCAGTGATCGAACCGGGATCTACGAGCAGTACTTC. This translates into CATSDRTGIYEQYF.

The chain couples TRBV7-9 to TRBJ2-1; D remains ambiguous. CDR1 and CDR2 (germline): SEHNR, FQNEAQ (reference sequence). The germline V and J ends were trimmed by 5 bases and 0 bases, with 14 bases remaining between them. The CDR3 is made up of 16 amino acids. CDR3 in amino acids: CASSPFGSDSYNEQFF. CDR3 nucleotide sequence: TGTGCCAGCAGCCCCTTTGGTAGTGACTCCTACAATGAGCAGTTCTTC. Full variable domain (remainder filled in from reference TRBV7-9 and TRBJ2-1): DTGVSQNPRHKITKRGQNVTFRCDPISEHNRLYWYRQTLGQGPEFLTYFQNEAQLEKSRLLSDRFSAERPKGSFSTLEIQRTEQGDSAMYLCASSPFGSDSYNEQFFGPGTRLTVL.

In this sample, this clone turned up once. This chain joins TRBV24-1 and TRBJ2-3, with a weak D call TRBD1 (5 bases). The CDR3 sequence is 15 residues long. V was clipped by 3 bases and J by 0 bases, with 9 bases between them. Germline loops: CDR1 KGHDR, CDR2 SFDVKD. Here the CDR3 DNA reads TGTGCCACCAGTGATAAACAGGTTAGCACAGATACGCAGTATTTT. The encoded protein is CATSDKQVSTDTQYF.

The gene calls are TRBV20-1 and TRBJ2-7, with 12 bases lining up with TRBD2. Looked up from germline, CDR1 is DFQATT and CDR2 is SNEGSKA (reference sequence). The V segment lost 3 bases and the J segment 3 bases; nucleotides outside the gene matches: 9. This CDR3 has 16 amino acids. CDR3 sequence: CSASGPSGRADYEQYF. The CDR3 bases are TGCAGTGCTAGTGGTCCTAGCGGGAGGGCCGACTACGAGCAGTACTTC.

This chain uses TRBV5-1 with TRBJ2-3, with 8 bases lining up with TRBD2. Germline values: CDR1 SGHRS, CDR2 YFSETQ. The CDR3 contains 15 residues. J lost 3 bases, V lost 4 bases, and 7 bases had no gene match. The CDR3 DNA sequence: TGCGCCAGCAGCGTGACACTAGCGGAGACAGATACGCAGTATTTT. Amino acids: CASSVTLAETDTQYF.

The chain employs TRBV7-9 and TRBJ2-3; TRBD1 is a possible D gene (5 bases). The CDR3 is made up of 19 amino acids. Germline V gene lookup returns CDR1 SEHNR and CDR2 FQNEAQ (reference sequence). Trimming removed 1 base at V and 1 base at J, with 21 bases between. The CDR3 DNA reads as TGTGCCAGCAGCTTAGGCTTGGCAGGGTACAGAGAAGGCACAGATACGCAGTATTTT. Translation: CASSLGLAGYREGTDTQYF.

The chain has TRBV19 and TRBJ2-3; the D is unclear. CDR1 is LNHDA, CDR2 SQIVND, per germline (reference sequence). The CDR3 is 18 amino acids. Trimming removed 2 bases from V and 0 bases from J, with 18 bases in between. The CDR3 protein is CASSILRGSGSSTDTQYF. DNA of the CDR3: TGTGCCAGTAGTATACTCCGAGGTTCCGGATCTAGCACAGATACGCAGTATTTT.

The CDR3 coding sequence is TGTGCCAGCCGGGACATGAGGACTAGCGGCAGCTACGAGCAGTACTTC. Encoded protein: CASRDMRTSGSYEQYF. The V call is TRBV11-2, the J call TRBJ2-7, with TRBD2 matching over 10 bases. Unmatched junction bases numbered 13, after V lost 8 bases and J lost 3 bases. The CDR3 length is 16 residues. Per the germline V gene, CDR1 is SGHAT and CDR2 is FQNNGV.

Here the CDR3 reads CASSFYSGTHLFF. CDR3 bases: TGTGCCAGCAGCTTCTATTCCGGGACTCACCTGTTTTTT. V and J are TRBV7-2 and TRBJ1-4, with a tentative D call TRBD1 (5 bases). From germline, CDR1 is SGHTA and CDR2 FQGNSA. V lost 3 bases, J lost 14 bases, and 16 bases lay in between. This CDR3 is built from 13 residues.

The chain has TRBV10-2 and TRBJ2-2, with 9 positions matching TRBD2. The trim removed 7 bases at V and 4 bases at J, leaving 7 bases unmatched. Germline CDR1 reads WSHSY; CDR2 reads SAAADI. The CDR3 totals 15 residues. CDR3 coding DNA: TGCGCCAGCAAAGAGGGACTAGCAGGCACCGGGGAGCTGTTTTTT. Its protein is CASKEGLAGTGELFF.

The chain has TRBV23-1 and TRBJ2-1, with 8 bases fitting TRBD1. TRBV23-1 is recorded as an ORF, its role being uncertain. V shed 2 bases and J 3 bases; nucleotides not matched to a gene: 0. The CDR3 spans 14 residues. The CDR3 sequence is CASSQGQGYNEQFF. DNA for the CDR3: TGCGCCAGCAGTCAAGGACAGGGCTACAATGAGCAGTTCTTC.

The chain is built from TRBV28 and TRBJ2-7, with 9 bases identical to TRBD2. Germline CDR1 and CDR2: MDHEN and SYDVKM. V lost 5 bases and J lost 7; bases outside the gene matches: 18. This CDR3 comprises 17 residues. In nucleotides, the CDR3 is TGTGCCAGCAGTAACCCCGAAAGGACTAGCGAACAATGGGAGCAGTACTTC. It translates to CASSNPERTSEQWEQYF.

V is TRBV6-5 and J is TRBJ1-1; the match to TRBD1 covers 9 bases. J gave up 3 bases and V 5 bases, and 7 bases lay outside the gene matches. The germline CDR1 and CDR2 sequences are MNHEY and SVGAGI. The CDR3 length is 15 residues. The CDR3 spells CASSTEQGADTEAFF. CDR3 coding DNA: TGTGCCAGCAGTACAGAACAGGGGGCGGACACTGAAGCTTTCTTT.

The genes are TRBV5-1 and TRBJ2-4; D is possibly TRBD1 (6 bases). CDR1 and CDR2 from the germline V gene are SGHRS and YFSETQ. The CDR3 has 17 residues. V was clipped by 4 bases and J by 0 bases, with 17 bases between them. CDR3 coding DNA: TGCGCCAGCAGCCCCCATAGACAGGAGATAGCCAAAAACATTCAGTACTTC. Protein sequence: CASSPHRQEIAKNIQYF. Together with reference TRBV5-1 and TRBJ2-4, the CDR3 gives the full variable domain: KAGVTQTPRYLIKTRGQQVTLSCSPISGHRSVSWYQQTPGQGLQFLFEYFSETQRNKGNFPGRFSGRQFSNSRSEMNVSTLELGDSALYLCASSPHRQEIAKNIQYFGAGTRLSVL.

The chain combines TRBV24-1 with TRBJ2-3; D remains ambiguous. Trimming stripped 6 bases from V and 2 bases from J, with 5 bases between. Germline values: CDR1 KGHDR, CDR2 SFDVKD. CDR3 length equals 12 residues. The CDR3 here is CATSRFTDTQYF. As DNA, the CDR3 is TGTGCCACCAGTAGATTCACAGATACGCAGTATTTT.

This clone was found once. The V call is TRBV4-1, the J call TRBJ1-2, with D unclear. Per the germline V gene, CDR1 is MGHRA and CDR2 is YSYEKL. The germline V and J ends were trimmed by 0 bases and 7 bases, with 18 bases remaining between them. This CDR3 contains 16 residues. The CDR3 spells CASSQDSRQPVGGYTF. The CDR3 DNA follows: TGCGCCAGCAGCCAAGATAGCCGACAACCGGTGGGTGGCTACACCTTC.

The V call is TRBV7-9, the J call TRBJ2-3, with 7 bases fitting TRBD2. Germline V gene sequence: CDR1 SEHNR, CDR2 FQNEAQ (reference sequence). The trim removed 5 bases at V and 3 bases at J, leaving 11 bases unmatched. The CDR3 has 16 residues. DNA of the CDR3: TGTGCCAGCAGCCCCACAGGAGGGAGGGCGACAGATACGCAGTATTTT. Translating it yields CASSPTGGRATDTQYF.

The CDR3 protein is CASSPQGQETQYF. The CDR3 DNA follows: TGTGCCAGCTCACCACAGGGGCAAGAGACCCAGTACTTC. V usage is TRBV18 and J usage is TRBJ2-5, with D possibly matching TRBD1 (5 bases). The germline V gene has CDR1 KGHSH and CDR2 LQKENI. The CDR3 is 13 amino acids. With 1 base removed from V and 2 bases from J, the gap between germline ends came to 5 bases. Based on the CDR3 plus reference TRBV18 and TRBJ2-5, the full variable domain is NAGVMQNPRHLVRRRGQEARLRCSPMKGHSHVYWYRQLPEEGLKFMVYLQKENIIDESGMPKERFSAEFPKEGPSILRIQQVVRGDSAAYFCASSPQGQETQYFGPGTRLLVL.

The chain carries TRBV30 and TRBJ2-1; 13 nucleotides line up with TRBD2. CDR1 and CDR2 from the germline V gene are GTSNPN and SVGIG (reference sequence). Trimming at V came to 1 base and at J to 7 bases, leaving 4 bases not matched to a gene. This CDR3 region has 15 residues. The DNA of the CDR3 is TGTGCCTGGAGTGCAGGACTAGCGGGAGTGAATGAGCAGTTCTTC. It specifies CAWSAGLAGVNEQFF. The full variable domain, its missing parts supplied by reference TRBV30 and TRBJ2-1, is SQTIHQWPATLVQPVGSPLSLECTVEGTSNPNLYWYRQAAGRGLQLLFYSVGIGQISSEVPQNLSASRPQDRQFILSSKKLLLSDSGFYLCAWSAGLAGVNEQFFGPGTRLTVL.

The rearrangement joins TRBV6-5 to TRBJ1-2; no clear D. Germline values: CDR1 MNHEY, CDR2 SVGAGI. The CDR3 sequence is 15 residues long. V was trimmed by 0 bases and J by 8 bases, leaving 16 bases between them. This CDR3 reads CASSYSSSLGEGYTF. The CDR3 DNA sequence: TGTGCCAGCAGTTACTCGAGTTCACTCGGGGAGGGCTACACCTTC.

Written as DNA, the CDR3 is TGTGCCAGCGGTAACTCTGGAAACACCATATATTTT. It is translated as CASGNSGNTIYF. This rearrangement joins TRBV2 to TRBJ1-3; D not resolved. There are 12 residues in the CDR3. V was cut by 8 bases and J by 0 bases, with 5 bases left in between. Germline V gene sequence: CDR1 SNHLY, CDR2 FYNNEI.